The T cell receptor beta chain under discussion was sequenced for a study of T cells in localized non-small cell lung cancer. The study, taken as a whole, reports: Uninvolved adjacent lung had the highest recorded T cell clonality, with tumor below it.

Germline values: CDR1 SGDLS, CDR2 YYNGEE. This CDR3 contains 15 residues. J was trimmed by 16 bases and V by 3 bases; bases with no gene match: 12. The table came from immunoSEQ multiplex PCR; TCRdb's copy has only in-frame clones and leaves some out. Here the sample spans 40,000 to 65,000 clones, around 87% being singletons. This clone was observed once. Its target is unknown. The chain combines TRBV9 with TRBJ2-1; 14 positions agree with TRBD2. This sequence was found in a female donor with stage II lung adenocarcinoma. The sequencing here drew on PBMCs, taken before any cancer treatment. CDR3 loop: CASSAGATSGGAAFF. For the CDR3, the DNA is TGTGCCAGCAGCGCTGGGGCGACTAGCGGGGGGGCCGCCTTCTTC.